This paragraph reports one T cell receptor (beta chain). Its antigen is currently not known. Libraries were prepared through 5' RACE. The input for every TCR library was roughly 3.5 ug of total RNA. For each sample, cDNA was synthesized in eight separate reactions using SMARTScribe reverse transcriptase. During cDNA synthesis, template switching introduced unique molecular identifiers that contained a 6-nucleotide sample barcode. TCRalpha and TCRbeta cDNA was amplified in two nested PCRs of around 15 and 10 cycles, and bead purification was carried out after each PCR. Before amplification, the cDNA was treated with uracil DNA-glycosylase and purified using the QIAquick PCR purification kit. The second PCR added Illumina TruSeq-compatible adapters along with sample-specific barcodes. TapeStation and Qubit were used to check library quality and concentration, and 5 ng of each library was pooled. The pooled libraries were sequenced with 2 x 100 bp reads and custom sequencing primers on an Illumina HiSeq2500 single-index Rapid Run. The original pipeline was this. PCR and sequencing errors were corrected by UMI-based consensus assembly using MiGEC version 1.2.6. MiXCR version 2.1.1 handled V(D)J alignment, clonotype assembly and CDR3 extraction. To normalise gene usage, clonotype sharing and MAIT/NKT TCR abundance, the top 1000, 10 000 and 20 000 clonotypes in each sample were analysed. After downsampling to 27 000 UMIs, diversity was calculated as the inverse Simpson index using the vegan R package. Paired Mann-Whitney U tests were applied to discordant twin pairs, and Benjamini-Hochberg correction was used for multiple testing. With the reads reprocessed by TCRdb, a single entry stands for each CDR3 protein sequence and no DNA is reported. The V and J calls were not made by the authors but by TCRdb's processing. The sample table records 190,000 or so distinct CDR3 sequences. The ten largest clones represent around 1.5% of the sample.

This entry is derived from a study of monozygotic twins with inflammatory bowel disease (dated by TCRdb to about 2019). A note on the overall study: A total of around 30 monozygotic twin pairs were included in the full study, comprising nine German pairs (four IBD-concordant, five IBD-discordant) and 19 IBD-discordant Danish pairs. Each individual had, on average, about 151 000 unique TCRalpha sequences and 181 000 unique TCRbeta sequences available for analysis. Within discordant pairs, disease-associated traits were sought mainly by comparing IBD patients with their genetically identical healthy co-twins.

A roughly 2.5 ml peripheral blood sample was drawn into PAXgene tubes per donor and stored at -80°C. Without any T cell sorting, total RNA was extracted from whole blood using the PAXgene blood miRNA kit on an automated QIAcube. Peripheral blood from monozygotic twin pairs, either concordant or discordant for inflammatory bowel disease, underwent deep TCRalpha and TCRbeta repertoire profiling that used unique molecular barcoding. For every twin pair, smoking habits were documented, and each individual was categorised as a current, former or never smoker. The study at large found these results: TCRbeta repertoire diversity, by inverse Simpson index, was decreased in IBD patients compared with their healthy co-twins. The results gave no support for a single strong signal or clonotype linked to IBD. Compared with healthy twins, IBD patients had fewer clonotypes in common with other individuals, a difference most pronounced in patients showing signs of disease activity. Background noise and inter-individual variability may have been introduced into the repertoires by the differing immunosuppressive treatments among patients. No difference in repertoire similarity was observed between concordant and discordant twins, possibly owing to limited statistical power. Different T cell subtypes could not be distinguished in the analysis.

Sequenced material: blood. The TCR sequence derives from a human donor with ulcerative colitis or Crohn's disease, or a healthy co-twin of an affected twin (not recorded which).

The encoded CDR3 is CSARGLTDYEQYF. The chain is assembled from TRBV20-1 and TRBJ2-7; TCRdb's D call of TRBD1 is untestable without DNA. According to the germline V gene (reference sequence), CDR1 reads DFQATT and CDR2 reads SNEGSKA. The CDR3, cysteine through phenylalanine, is 13 amino acids long. The protein alone is recorded here.